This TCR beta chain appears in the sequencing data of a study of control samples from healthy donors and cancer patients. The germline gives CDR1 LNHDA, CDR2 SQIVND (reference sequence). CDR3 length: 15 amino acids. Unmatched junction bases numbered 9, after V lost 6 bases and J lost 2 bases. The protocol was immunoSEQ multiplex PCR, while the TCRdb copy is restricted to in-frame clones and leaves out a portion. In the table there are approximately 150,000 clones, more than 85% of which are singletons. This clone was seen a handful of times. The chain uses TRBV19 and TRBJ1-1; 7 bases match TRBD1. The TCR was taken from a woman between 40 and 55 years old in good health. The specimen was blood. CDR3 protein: CASSTWRGLNTEAFF. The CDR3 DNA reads TGTGCCAGTAGCACCTGGAGGGGGCTAAACACTGAAGCTTTCTTT. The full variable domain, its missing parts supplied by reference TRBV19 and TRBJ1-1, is DGGITQSPKYLFRKEGQNVTLSCEQNLNHDAMYWYRQDPGQGLRLIYYSQIVNDFQKGDIAEGYSVSREKKESFPLTVTSAQKNPTAFYLCASSTWRGLNTEAFFGQGTRLTVV.